This T cell receptor (beta chain) stems from a study of T-cell memory formation after mild COVID-19. Study outcomes and limitations: Contracting clones, day 15 to 85, had balanced CD4/CD8, and later expanders favored CD4+. Shrinking CD4+ clones were chiefly CM and EM; CD8+ ones were chiefly EMRA. Pre-infection memory carried some responding clones, suggesting that cross-reactive memory joined.

TCRdb ran MiXCR on the 5' RACE reads and lists one entry per CDR3 protein. The sample records some 450,000 distinct CDR3 sequences, approximately 18% being singletons. Note on this clonotype: The antigen is not known.

Trimming removed 0 bases at V and 7 bases at J, with 22 bases between. The germline CDR1 and CDR2 sequences are MNHNY and SVGAGI (reference sequence). The CDR3 is 18 residues long. The sequenced material came from PBMCs or a T cell subset sorted from them (not recorded which). The rearrangement links TRBV6-6 to TRBJ2-1, with D possibly TRBD1 on 7 matching bases. This clonotype originated in a man between 18 and 29 years old who had mild COVID-19 (a few samples of this study predate the infection). Cell type and time point are not known. CDR3 amino acids: CASSYSGRGALFRNEQFF. The CDR3 nucleotides are TGTGCCAGCAGTTACTCGGGCAGGGGGGCTCTCTTCAGAAATGAGCAGTTCTTC.